These T cell receptor beta chains were read from a single sample in a study of cytomegalovirus exposure and HLA in healthy donors. TCRdb's copy holds only in-frame clones and misses some; the assay was immunoSEQ multiplex PCR. The table shows under 200,000 clones, with around 75% occurring only once. The sequenced sample was PBMCs. These receptors originate from a male donor in good health and CMV-seronegative. The CDR3 runs from the conserved cysteine through the conserved F or W. D genes are given only for firm matches. Clone size appears in some rows only: once, few, many, or a class for an expanded clone.

D	V	J	size	CDR3	DNA
NA	TRBV28	TRBJ2-2	NA	CASSLSQSGELFF	TGTGCCAGCAGTTTATCGCAGTCCGGGGAGCTGTTTTTT
TRBD2	TRBV5-4	TRBJ2-3	NA	CASRQGLAGTDTQYF	TGTGCCAGCAGACAGGGACTAGCGGGGACAGATACGCAGTATTTT
NA	TRBV6-6	TRBJ2-1	NA	CASAGLREQFF	TGTGCCAGCGCAGGGTTGAGAGAGCAGTTCTTC
TRBD1	TRBV4-1	TRBJ2-7	NA	CASSLAGTGANEQYF	TGCGCCAGCAGCCTTGCCGGGACAGGGGCTAACGAGCAGTACTTC
TRBD1	TRBV18	TRBJ1-5	few	CASSPPQGANVGQPQHF	TGTGCCAGCTCACCCCCACAGGGGGCAAATGTCGGTCAGCCCCAGCATTTT
NA	TRBV5-1	TRBJ1-4	few	CASSLEQGGEKLFF	TGCGCCAGCAGCTTGGAACAGGGAGGGGAAAAACTGTTTTTT
NA	TRBV7-2	TRBJ2-1	NA	CASSLTGATGEQFF	TGTGCCAGCAGCTTAACGGGAGCCACAGGTGAGCAGTTCTTC
TRBD1	TRBV28	TRBJ1-4	few	CASSLSRQGWREKLFF	TGTGCCAGCAGTTTATCAAGACAGGGCTGGAGGGAAAAACTGTTTTTT
NA	TRBV6-1	TRBJ1-3	NA	CASSEALQGSHTIYF	TGTGCCAGCAGTGAAGCGCTACAGGGAAGTCACACCATATATTTT
NA	TRBV18	TRBJ1-2	NA	CASSPSEGIIGYTF	TGTGCCAGCTCACCATCGGAGGGTATCATAGGCTACACCTTC
TRBD1	TRBV9	TRBJ1-2	NA	CASSGGTGTGDFLNYGYTF	TGTGCCAGCAGCGGTGGGACCGGGACAGGGGATTTTTTAAACTATGGCTACACCTTC
NA	TRBV4-1	TRBJ1-2	few	CASSQDIRGGYYGYTF	TGCGCCAGCAGCCAAGATATAAGAGGCGGCTACTATGGCTACACCTTC
NA	TRBV5-1	TRBJ1-4	NA	CASSLDSTNEKLFF	TGCGCCAGCAGCTTGGACAGTACTAATGAAAAACTGTTTTTT
TRBD2	TRBV4-2	TRBJ2-1	once	CASSHSGADWEQFF	TGTGCCAGCAGCCATAGCGGGGCCGATTGGGAGCAGTTCTTC
NA	TRBV14	TRBJ2-7	NA	CASSRGRPYEQYF	TGTGCCAGCAGTAGGGGCAGACCCTACGAGCAGTACTTC
NA	TRBV28	TRBJ1-4	NA	CASSLPGSKTEKLFF	TGTGCCAGCAGTTTGCCCGGGAGCAAGACGGAAAAACTGTTTTTT
NA	TRBV7-6	TRBJ2-7	NA	CASSLQGGEEQYF	TGTGCCAGCAGCCTCCAGGGGGGAGAGGAGCAGTACTTC
NA	TRBV5-4	TRBJ2-2	NA	CASSRGTDNTGELFF	TGTGCCAGCAGCCGCGGGACTGATAACACCGGGGAGCTGTTTTTT